The T cell receptor (beta chain) under discussion was sequenced for a study of cytomegalovirus exposure and HLA in healthy donors. Overall study: The approximately 120 validation repertoires used the same platform as the roughly 700 first-cohort repertoires (as reported by a later analysis). Study-wide findings and caveats: Reports credit the classifier with highly specific, highly sensitive diagnosis of cytomegalovirus status.

Note on this clone: As yet, its antigen is unknown.

Here immunoSEQ multiplex PCR was the method, and the copy in TCRdb shows in-frame clones only, minus some. Altogether under 200,000 clones are present, 65% to 90% being singletons, with the ten largest covering more than 2%. Sequenced input: PBMCs. This clonotype originated in a woman under 30 in good health and CMV-seronegative.

This CDR3 is CASSEGVTGNTIYF. In nucleotides, the CDR3 is TGTGCCAGCAGTGAGGGGGTCACTGGAAACACCATATATTTT. J is TRBJ1-3 and V is TRBV27, with TRBD1 as a possible D gene (6 bases). V lost 5 bases to trimming and J lost 2 bases, with 10 bases between them. The CDR3 is made up of 14 amino acids. Germline CDR1 MNHEY, CDR2 SMNVEV (reference sequence).